The rows below give T cell receptor beta chains drawn from one sample of a study of neoadjuvant nivolumab and ipilimumab in lung cancer. TCRdb's table, derived via immunoSEQ multiplex PCR, lists solely in-frame clones and lacks some. The data show under 50,000 clones, with roughly 89% seen just once and under 4.5% held by the top ten. The starting material was blood, obtained before neoadjuvant nivolumab, alone or with ipilimumab. Receptor source: an adult with non-small cell lung cancer. Some clones in this sample may be carry-over from other donors' samples. The conserved cysteine and the conserved F or W are not part of the CDR3 here. The order of the fields is V gene, J gene, CDR3 protein.

V gene: TRBV14; J gene: TRBJ2-3; CDR3 protein: ASSLTGIGDTQY
V gene: TRBV7-9; J gene: TRBJ1-1; CDR3 protein: ASSLAGDTEAF
V gene: TRBV18; J gene: TRBJ2-3; CDR3 protein: ASSPVGDTQY
V gene: TRBV9; J gene: TRBJ2-2; CDR3 protein: ASTSKNTGELF
V gene: TRBV5-5; J gene: TRBJ2-7; CDR3 protein: ASSSGQQVYEQY
V gene: TRBV6-6; J gene: TRBJ1-1; CDR3 protein: ASSQPTGLEDTEAF
V gene: TRBV6-1; J gene: TRBJ2-2; CDR3 protein: ASRADRGNTGELF
V gene: TRBV5-4; J gene: TRBJ1-2; CDR3 protein: ASRDQATYGYT
V gene: TRBV6-1; J gene: TRBJ2-7; CDR3 protein: ASRGLIGEQY
V gene: TRBV2; J gene: TRBJ1-1; CDR3 protein: ASKDRFLEAF
V gene: TRBV6-5; J gene: TRBJ2-5; CDR3 protein: ASSYSPAQETQY
V gene: TRBV5-1; J gene: TRBJ2-1; CDR3 protein: ASSLSGTSYNEQF
V gene: TRBV9; J gene: TRBJ2-6; CDR3 protein: ASSSQGAGANVLT
V gene: TRBV7-9; J gene: TRBJ2-7; CDR3 protein: ASSGGDSTGSYEQY
V gene: TRBV18; J gene: TRBJ2-7; CDR3 protein: ASSSGDGPYEQY
V gene: TRBV10-2; J gene: TRBJ1-2; CDR3 protein: ASSDPGAPNYGYT
V gene: TRBV7-9; J gene: TRBJ1-1; CDR3 protein: ASSYQGNTEAF
V gene: TRBV6-5; J gene: TRBJ1-2; CDR3 protein: ASRAFQAGGYT
V gene: TRBV7-8; J gene: TRBJ2-3; CDR3 protein: ASTIRDSFTDTQY
V gene: TRBV11-2; J gene: TRBJ2-1; CDR3 protein: ASSGTGLAIYNEQF
V gene: TRBV30; J gene: TRBJ1-1; CDR3 protein: AWSPSPNTEAF
V gene: TRBV18; J gene: TRBJ1-5; CDR3 protein: ASSSTGDSNQPQH
V gene: TRBV5-4; J gene: TRBJ2-2; CDR3 protein: ASSTSGVNTGELF